The 8 T cell receptor beta chains below all came from one sample that was sequenced in a study of cytomegalovirus exposure and HLA in healthy donors. Researchers ran the PCR with 60 Vbeta and 13 Jbeta primers. The assay was immunoSEQ multiplex PCR, and TCRdb's table has in-frame clones only and misses some. The profile covers 150,000 to 200,000 clones, with approximately 78% appearing a single time and over 5% taken by the ten largest. The sequenced sample consisted of PBMCs. The receptor set was obtained from a woman between 50 and 59 years old in good health and CMV-seropositive.

The chain employs TRBV6-5 and TRBJ1-1; D call uncertain. The germline V gene encodes CDR1 MNHEY and CDR2 SVGAGI. V lost 7 bases, J lost 0 bases, and 9 bases lay in between. CDR3 size: 13 residues. CDR3 sequence (DNA): TGTGCCAGCACTCGCTCTATGAACACTGAAGCTTTCTTT. It codes for CASTRSMNTEAFF.

The chain recombines TRBV5-6 with TRBJ2-1; 7 nucleotides agree with TRBD1. Germline assignment: CDR1 SGHDT and CDR2 YYEEEE. J gave up 0 bases and V 3 bases, and 6 bases lay outside the gene matches. The CDR3 totals 16 residues. CDR3 in amino acids: CASSSNAGGSYNEQFF. The CDR3, as DNA: TGTGCCAGCAGCTCTAATGCAGGGGGCTCCTACAATGAGCAGTTCTTC.

With respect to this clone: The junction departs from the called germline gene at one end, perhaps through a read error. The chain has TRBV7-7 and TRBJ2-5, with D perhaps TRBD2 (6 bases). CDR1 is SSHAT, CDR2 FNYEAQ, per germline (reference sequence). The length of the CDR3 is 15 residues. The CDR3 region has the DNA TGTGCTAGCAGCTTAGACGGGGGTATGGGGGAGACCCAGTACTTC. Protein product: CASSLDGGMGETQYF.

This clone was seen only once. The chain uses TRBV19 and TRBJ2-3; 8 nucleotides agree with TRBD1. Germline V gene lookup returns CDR1 LNHDA and CDR2 SQIVND (reference sequence). This CDR3 comprises 15 residues. V lost 6 bases, J lost 1 base, and 6 bases stayed unmatched. The CDR3, as DNA: TGTGCCAGTAGCTCAGGGGGCGCGGGCACAGATACGCAGTATTTT. Its protein is CASSSGGAGTDTQYF.

The CDR3 region has the DNA TGCGCCAGCAGCCAAGAGGAGGCCGGGACACCCGCAGCTTTCTTT. Encoded protein: CASSQEEAGTPAAFF. The chain couples TRBV4-1 to TRBJ1-1; D possibly corresponds to TRBD1 (6 bases). Trimming removed 0 bases at V and 10 bases at J, with 18 bases between. Germline V gene data show CDR1 as MGHRA and CDR2 as YSYEKL. The CDR3 is made up of 15 amino acids.

V and J are TRBV5-6 and TRBJ1-3; D is unresolved. V gave up 2 bases and J gave up 8 bases, with 11 bases separating them. Germline V gene data show CDR1 as SGHDT and CDR2 as YYEEEE. The CDR3 totals 13 residues. The CDR3 here is CASSFGRLDTIYF. CDR3 DNA sequence: TGTGCCAGCAGCTTTGGCAGGTTGGACACCATATATTTT. The full variable domain, its missing parts supplied by reference TRBV5-6 and TRBJ1-3, is DAGVTQSPTHLIKTRGQQVTLRCSPKSGHDTVSWYQQALGQGPQFIFQYYEEEERQRGNFPDRFSGHQFPNYSSELNVNALLLGDSALYLCASSFGRLDTIYFGEGSWLTVV.

The rearrangement uses TRBV11-2 and TRBJ2-5; 7 nucleotides match TRBD1. This CDR3 is 13 amino acids long. With V trimmed by 3 bases and J by 5 bases, 3 bases remained unmatched. The V gene's germline CDR1 is SGHAT and CDR2 FQNNGV. The CDR3 DNA follows: TGTGCCAGCAGCTTTGGGGGACAGGAGACCCAGTACTTC. Amino acids: CASSFGGQETQYF.

The rearrangement links TRBV10-3 to TRBJ1-1, with 10 bases lining up with TRBD1. The germline V gene encodes CDR1 ENHRY and CDR2 SYGVKD. CDR3 length: 15 residues. The V segment lost 6 bases and the J segment 8 bases; nucleotides outside the gene matches: 12. The chain's CDR3 is CAISTRQGASTEAFF. As DNA, the CDR3 is TGTGCCATCAGCACCCGACAGGGGGCGTCAACAGAAGCTTTCTTT.